The 23 T cell receptor beta chains presented below share a single source sample, sequenced in a study of T cells in tumors after PD-1 blockade. Libraries were prepared by immunoSEQ multiplex PCR; TCRdb keeps only in-frame clonotypes and omits some of them. The sample includes about 3,800 clones, around 62% of them seen just once. The material sequenced was tumor tissue, taken after anti-PD-1 treatment. All receptors derive from a human donor with cutaneous squamous cell carcinoma.

The chain carries TRBV7-2 and TRBJ2-7, with unresolved D. The CDR3 covers 13 residues. Germline CDR1 and CDR2: SGHTA and FQGNSA. The V end lost 1 base, the J end lost 3 bases, and 7 bases lay between the germline ends. The CDR3 loop is CASSLGVGYEQYF. CDR3 coding DNA: TGTGCCAGCAGCTTAGGCGTCGGCTACGAGCAGTACTTC.

The chain is built from TRBV19 and TRBJ1-3, with D uncertain. Per the germline V gene, CDR1 is LNHDA and CDR2 is SQIVND (reference sequence). V was pared by 1 base and J by 2 bases, with 9 bases between. The CDR3 extends over 15 amino acids. CDR3 nucleotide sequence: TGTGCCAGTAGTATAGGGCCAGAAACTGGAAACACCATATATTTT. Residues: CASSIGPETGNTIYF.

V is TRBV7-8 and J is TRBJ1-2; D is undetermined. V dropped 2 bases and J dropped 3 bases, with 10 bases sitting between them. The CDR3 has 14 residues. Germline V lookup: CDR1 SGHVS, CDR2 FQNEAQ. The CDR3 region is CASSLIPGDYGYTF. CDR3 in DNA: TGTGCCAGCAGCTTAATCCCGGGAGACTATGGCTACACCTTC.

The chain links TRBV7-5 to TRBJ1-2. TRBV7-5 is a listed pseudogene. There are 17 residues in the CDR3. CDR3 residues: CVRSPTRANLLNYGYTF. The CDR3 DNA reads TGTGTCAGAAGCCCAACAAGGGCCAACCTCCTTAACTATGGCTACACCTTC.

This rearrangement joins TRBV28 to TRBJ2-1; the D call may be TRBD1 or TRBD2 (6 bases each). Trimming removed 3 bases from V and 0 bases from J, with 9 bases in between. This CDR3 is built from 15 residues. CDR1 is MDHEN and CDR2 is SYDVKM in the germline V gene. The CDR3 sequence: CASSFRGPSYNEQFF. Written as DNA, the CDR3 is TGTGCCAGCAGTTTTCGGGGGCCCTCCTACAATGAGCAGTTCTTC.

This chain uses TRBV5-6 with TRBJ2-5; D perhaps matches TRBD1 (6 bases). Germline V gene sequence: CDR1 SGHDT, CDR2 YYEEEE. The CDR3 is 15 amino acids. V dropped 0 bases and J dropped 5 bases, with 14 bases sitting between them. For the CDR3, the DNA is TGTGCCAGCAGCTTGGCGGCAGGGGCGACGGAGACCCAGTACTTC. It encodes CASSLAAGATETQYF.

The chain uses TRBV30 and TRBJ1-1; 11 nucleotides line up with TRBD1. The germline gives CDR1 GTSNPN, CDR2 SVGIG (reference sequence). The ends lost 1 base at V and 4 bases at J; junction bases unmatched: 5. The CDR3 consists of 15 residues. CDR3 in DNA: TGTGCCTGGAGTGCCACCGGGACAGGGGGCACTGAAGCTTTCTTT. Residues: CAWSATGTGGTEAFF.

By sample share, this clone is large (0.1 to 1%). The CDR3 is CASSQYPGQGAYNEQFF. The CDR3 DNA follows: TGCGCCAGCAGCCAATATCCTGGACAGGGGGCCTACAATGAGCAGTTCTTC. The chain employs TRBV4-1 and TRBJ2-1; 10 bases align to TRBD1. Germline V gives CDR1 MGHRA, CDR2 YSYEKL. The CDR3 is 17 amino acids. Unmatched junction bases numbered 6, after V lost 2 bases and J lost 2 bases.

The chain joins TRBV5-1 to TRBJ2-3; 8 nucleotides match TRBD1. The CDR3 length is 15 residues. The J segment lost 1 base and the V segment lost 4 bases, leaving 5 bases of the junction unmatched. The germline gives CDR1 SGHRS, CDR2 YFSETQ. The CDR3 DNA follows: TGCGCCAGCAGCCAAGGACAGGGCGGCACAGATACGCAGTATTTT. Its translation: CASSQGQGGTDTQYF.

The rearrangement links TRBV28 to TRBJ2-6; D is unresolved. Deletions cut 3 bases from V and 0 bases from J, with 0 bases between. The CDR3 length is 13 residues. From germline, CDR1 is MDHEN and CDR2 SYDVKM. CDR3 nucleotide sequence: TGTGCCAGCAGTTTCTCTGGGGCCAACGTCCTGACTTTC. This sequence encodes CASSFSGANVLTF.

The rearrangement joins TRBV28 to TRBJ1-5; D possibly corresponds to TRBD1 (5 bases). Germline CDR1 MDHEN, CDR2 SYDVKM. V gave up 6 bases and J gave up 1 base, with 16 bases separating them. There are 16 residues in the CDR3. The CDR3 DNA sequence: TGTGCCAGCAGGCGGACGTGGGGGGTAAGCAATCAGCCCCAGCATTTT. It encodes CASRRTWGVSNQPQHF. Supplemented by reference TRBV28 and TRBJ1-5, the full variable domain reads DVKVTQSSRYLVKRTGEKVFLECVQDMDHENMFWYRQDPGLGLRLIYFSYDVKMKEKGDIPEGYSVSREKKERFSLILESASTNQTSMYLCASRRTWGVSNQPQHFGDGTRLSIL.

This rearrangement joins TRBV4-1 to TRBJ2-1; 10 nucleotides align to TRBD2. V lost 0 bases and J lost 3; bases outside the gene matches: 5. CDR1 and CDR2 (germline): MGHRA, YSYEKL. This CDR3 region has 17 residues. The CDR3 DNA follows: TGCGCCAGCAGCCAAGATGTGATAGCGGGGGGCTACAATGAGCAGTTCTTC. Its protein is CASSQDVIAGGYNEQFF.

The genes are TRBV7-8 and TRBJ1-5, with TRBD1 matching 9 bases. The CDR3 is 17 amino acids. The ends lost 5 bases at V and 3 bases at J; junction bases unmatched: 11. Germline values: CDR1 SGHVS, CDR2 FQNEAQ. CDR3 sequence reads: CASSDPGQGIFNQPQHF. The CDR3 region has the DNA TGTGCCAGCAGCGACCCCGGACAGGGGATTTTCAATCAGCCCCAGCATTTT.

In its sample, this clone was seen a few times. The rearrangement uses TRBV29-1 and TRBJ1-1; D might be TRBD1 (5 bases). The CDR3 sequence is 14 residues long. CDR1 SQVTM and CDR2 ANQGSEA come from the germline V gene. V lost 0 bases, J lost 0 bases, and 8 bases lay in between. DNA for the CDR3: TGCAGCGTTGAAGAGGCAGGGATGAACACTGAAGCTTTCTTT. The encoded protein is CSVEEAGMNTEAFF.

This clone was observed a few times. This same CDR3 is encoded by further DNA sequences in the sample. The genes are TRBV3-1 (or the pseudogene TRBV3-2) and TRBJ2-1; 12 positions agree with TRBD2. The J segment lost 4 bases and the V segment lost 4 bases, leaving 5 bases of the junction unmatched. The CDR3 sequence is 16 residues long. The germline gives CDR1 LGHDT, CDR2 YNNKEL (reference sequence). CDR3 protein: CASSPALAGGYNEQFF. The CDR3, as DNA: TGTGCCAGCAGCCCGGCACTAGCGGGGGGTTACAATGAGCAGTTCTTC.

In this sample, this clone turned up a few times. The genes are TRBV4-1 and TRBJ2-7; 9 bases are a match to TRBD2. This CDR3 spans 16 amino acids. CDR1 and CDR2 (germline): MGHRA, YSYEKL. Germline trimming cut 2 bases from V and 0 bases from J; bases unmatched to any gene: 5. CDR3 protein: CASSQQISGGSYEQYF. CDR3 coding DNA: TGCGCCAGCAGCCAACAGATTAGCGGGGGCTCCTACGAGCAGTACTTC.

V is TRBV5-1 and J is TRBJ2-3; weak D call: TRBD1 (5 bases). The CDR3 contains 14 residues. Germline CDR1 and CDR2: SGHRS and YFSETQ. The germline V and J ends were trimmed by 1 base and 6 bases, with 12 bases remaining between them. The CDR3 DNA reads TGCGCCAGCAGCTTGCAAGGGGCGCGTGATACGCAGTATTTT. It codes for CASSLQGARDTQYF.

This clone was counted a single time. The chain uses TRBV9 and TRBJ1-1, with D unclear. From germline, CDR1 is SGDLS and CDR2 YYNGEE. The CDR3 runs to 13 residues. The germline V and J ends were trimmed by 1 base and 3 bases, with 7 bases remaining between them. The CDR3 region is CASSVREDTEAFF. The CDR3 bases are TGTGCCAGCAGCGTAAGGGAGGACACTGAAGCTTTCTTT. Complete variable domain (other parts from reference TRBV9 and TRBJ1-1): DSGVTQTPKHLITATGQRVTLRCSPRSGDLSVYWYQQSLDQGLQFLIQYYNGEERAKGNILERFSAQQFPDLHSELNLSSLELGDSALYFCASSVREDTEAFFGQGTRLTVV.

The rearrangement joins TRBV27 to TRBJ1-1; no firm D call. V was cut by 3 bases and J by 6 bases, with 11 bases left in between. The CDR3 sequence is 13 residues long. CDR1 MNHEY and CDR2 SMNVEV come from the germline V gene (reference sequence). The CDR3: CASSFRSVAEAFF. The CDR3 DNA sequence: TGTGCCAGCAGTTTCCGAAGTGTCGCTGAAGCTTTCTTT.

This chain connects TRBV6-2 or TRBV6-3 to TRBJ2-1; D assignment may be TRBD1 or TRBD2 (5 bases each). CDR3 size: 13 residues. Per germline, CDR1 MNHEY and CDR2 SVGEGT. V lost 4 bases, J lost 4 bases, and 8 bases lay in between. CDR3 in amino acids: CASSLRGYNEQFF. The CDR3 bases are TGTGCCAGCAGTTTGAGGGGTTACAATGAGCAGTTCTTC.

The rearrangement joins TRBV18 to TRBJ1-4; unclear D gene. V gave up 1 base and J gave up 1 base, with 13 bases separating them. Germline V gene lookup returns CDR1 KGHSH and CDR2 LQKENI. This CDR3 has 17 amino acids. CDR3 sequence reads: CASSPLPPSRTNEKLFF. In DNA, the CDR3 is TGTGCCAGCTCACCACTCCCACCCTCCAGAACTAATGAAAAACTGTTTTTT.

This rearrangement joins TRBV7-9 to TRBJ1-2; D gene unclear. The CDR3 is 13 residues long. V was cut by 1 base and J by 8 bases, with 11 bases left in between. Germline lookup yields CDR1 SEHNR and CDR2 FQNEAQ (reference sequence). CDR3 region: CASSLGVSGGYTF. In DNA, the CDR3 is TGTGCCAGCAGCTTAGGCGTTAGTGGCGGCTACACCTTC.

The chain combines TRBV5-1 with TRBJ2-3; D gene unclear. Trimming removed 0 bases at V and 0 bases at J, with 11 bases between. The CDR3 is 16 residues long. CDR1 and CDR2 from the germline V gene are SGHRS and YFSETQ. The CDR3 loop is CASSLVRKTSTDTQYF. The CDR3 DNA reads TGCGCCAGCAGCTTGGTGAGGAAGACTAGCACAGATACGCAGTATTTT. The full variable domain, in which reference TRBV5-1 and TRBJ2-3 provide the parts outside the CDR3, is KAGVTQTPRYLIKTRGQQVTLSCSPISGHRSVSWYQQTPGQGLQFLFEYFSETQRNKGNFPGRFSGRQFSNSRSEMNVSTLELGDSALYLCASSLVRKTSTDTQYFGPGTRLTVL.